These T cell receptor beta chains were read from a single sample in a study of T cell changes during pregnancy in multiple sclerosis. Sequenced by immunoSEQ multiplex PCR; TCRdb stores in-frame clones only, minus some. The table lists approximately 60,000 clones, around nine tenths of them singletons. Sequencing was done on a sample of peripheral blood from another person, used as feeder cells. These TCRs come from a human donor whose cells served as feeder cells for cultures in a pregnancy study. CDR3s include the opening cysteine and the closing phenylalanine or tryptophan. Fields, in order: V gene, D gene, CDR3 length, J gene, clone size, CDR3 DNA, CDR3 protein. A D gene is named only where the DNA matches it firmly. Expanded clones are given a class, and other clones once, few, many or no size at all.

TRBV2	.	13	TRBJ2-7	medium-sized	TGTGCCAGCACGATAGCGGTGTGGAACGAGCAGTACTTC	CASTIAVWNEQYF
TRBV2	TRBD2	15	TRBJ2-1	.	TGTGCCAGCCGAATGGAGGGCGGGGGATACAATGAGCAGTTCTTC	CASRMEGGGYNEQFF
TRBV7-3	.	15	TRBJ1-1	.	TGTGCCAGCAGGGCGCGTGCGGTTTGGGACACTGAAGCTTTCTTT	CASRARAVWDTEAFF
TRBV5-1	TRBD1	16	TRBJ1-6	many	TGCGCCAGCAGCTCAAGACAGGGAGGGGGAAATTCACCCCTCCACTTT	CASSSRQGGGNSPLHF
TRBV7-6	.	13	TRBJ1-2	few	TGTGCCAGCAGCCCCGCAACAGGCTATGGCTACACCTTC	CASSPATGYGYTF
TRBV5-1	TRBD1	15	TRBJ1-4	.	TGCGCCAGCAGCAACCCGACAGGGAACAATGAAAAACTGTTTTTT	CASSNPTGNNEKLFF
TRBV6-5	.	16	TRBJ1-5	.	TGTGCCAGCAGTTACTCTGCCGGCGGGGGGGATCAGCCCCAGCATTTT	CASSYSAGGGDQPQHF
TRBV6-1	TRBD1	15	TRBJ2-1	once	TGTGCCAGCAGTGCTCGACAGGGGGCTTGGAATGAGCAGTTCTTC	CASSARQGAWNEQFF
TRBV9	.	14	TRBJ2-1	.	TGTGCCAGCAGCGTAGGTGGCAGTGTCAATGAGCAGTTCTTC	CASSVGGSVNEQFF
TRBV18	.	14	TRBJ1-2	.	TGTGCCAGCTCACCAAGGCCAGGGCCGGAGGGCTACACCTTC	CASSPRPGPEGYTF
TRBV6-5	.	14	TRBJ2-2	.	TGTGCCAGCAGTCCCCGACAGGACACCGGGGAGCTGTTTTTT	CASSPRQDTGELFF
TRBV27	TRBD2	15	TRBJ2-3	.	TGTGCCAGCAGTTTTCTAGCGGGAGCTATGGATACGCAGTATTTT	CASSFLAGAMDTQYF
TRBV28	TRBD2	15	TRBJ2-3	once	TGTGCCAGCAGTAAGCGGGGGGTAAGCACAGATACGCAGTATTTT	CASSKRGVSTDTQYF
TRBV30	.	15	TRBJ1-3	.	TGTGCCTTAGTGCGAGGCAGGGCCTCTGGAAACACCATATATTTT	CALVRGRASGNTIYF
TRBV9	.	15	TRBJ2-3	.	TGTGCCAGCAGCGTAGTAAGCTCTAGCACAGATACGCAGTATTTT	CASSVVSSSTDTQYF
TRBV29-1	TRBD2	15	TRBJ2-5	.	TGCAGCATCTTGGGACTAGCGGGGGGGCCAGAGACCCAGTACTTC	CSILGLAGGPETQYF
TRBV27	.	14	TRBJ2-5	.	TGTGCCAGCAGTTTGGACAGAACCAAAGAGACCCAGTACTTC	CASSLDRTKETQYF
TRBV28	TRBD2	13	TRBJ2-1	.	TGTGCCAGCAGTTTGACTAGCGAGTTTGAGCAGTTCTTC	CASSLTSEFEQFF
TRBV9	.	14	TRBJ2-2	.	TGTGCCAGCAGCCTCCGGGCTTTTGGCGGGGAGCTGTTTTTT	CASSLRAFGGELFF
TRBV6-1	.	13	TRBJ2-4	.	TGTGCCAGCAGTGGGCTAACAGGGTACATTCAGTACTTC	CASSGLTGYIQYF
TRBV2	TRBD1	22	TRBJ1-3	.	TGTGCCAGCAGCGGCAGGGGGCGACAGGGGTTCGGCGGATCCAGCTCTGGAAACACCATATATTTT	CASSGRGRQGFGGSSSGNTIYF
TRBV5-8	.	14	TRBJ2-1	.	TGTGCCAGCAGCTTGTTGGGGGGCTGGGATGAGCAGTTCTTC	CASSLLGGWDEQFF
TRBV7-9	.	14	TRBJ1-1	.	TGTGCCAGCAGCTTAAGCTCAATGAACACTGAAGCTTTCTTT	CASSLSSMNTEAFF
TRBV7-9	.	14	TRBJ1-2	.	TGTGCCAGCAGCTTAGCTGAGGGACTGAGTGGCTACACCTTC	CASSLAEGLSGYTF
TRBV10-3	.	15	TRBJ2-1	.	TGTGCCATCAGTGGAGGGCCACTTTCCTACAATGAGCAGTTCTTC	CAISGGPLSYNEQFF
TRBV7-2	.	14	TRBJ2-7	once	TGTGCCAGCAGCCAGGGACACCCCTCCTACGAGCAGTACTTC	CASSQGHPSYEQYF
TRBV7-9	.	12	TRBJ2-7	.	TGTGCCAGCAGCGCGGGGCTCTACGAGCAGTACTTC	CASSAGLYEQYF
TRBV25-1	.	15	TRBJ1-6	.	TGTGCCAGCAGTGAATTTTCAGGAGGAATTTCACCCCTCCACTTT	CASSEFSGGISPLHF
TRBV5-1	TRBD2	14	TRBJ2-1	.	TGCGCCAGCAGCCCCGGACTAGCGGGTACTGAGCAGTTCTTC	CASSPGLAGTEQFF
TRBV19	.	14	TRBJ2-1	once	TGTGCCAGTAGTTCCAGGACGGTTTACAATGAGCAGTTCTTC	CASSSRTVYNEQFF
TRBV28	.	15	TRBJ2-7	once	TGTGCCAGCAGTTCTGGGGGCAGCGACTCCTACGAGCAGTACTTC	CASSSGGSDSYEQYF
TRBV2	.	15	TRBJ2-3	.	TGTGCCAGCAGTGAACAAGGACTTACCACAGATACGCAGTATTTT	CASSEQGLTTDTQYF
TRBV7-7	.	15	TRBJ1-1	.	TGTGCCAGCAGCGGGGGGAGGGCGAGGGTCACTGAAGCTTTCTTT	CASSGGRARVTEAFF
TRBV30	TRBD2	20	TRBJ2-4	.	TGTGCCTGGAGTGCCCGGTGGGGACTAGCGGGAGGACTGTCCAAAAACATTCAGTACTTC	CAWSARWGLAGGLSKNIQYF
TRBV11-2	TRBD2	17	TRBJ2-1	few	TGTGCCAGCAGCTTAGTTTGGGGAGGGCAGGGCGGCCTCGAGCAGTTCTTC	CASSLVWGGQGGLEQFF
TRBV28	TRBD1	14	TRBJ1-6	.	TGTGCCAGCGCTATTACAGGGGGTGCTTCACCCCTCCACTTT	CASAITGGASPLHF
TRBV2	.	15	TRBJ2-7	few	TGTGCCAGCAGGTACGACAGCAGAAGCTTCTACGAGCAGTACTTC	CASRYDSRSFYEQYF
TRBV5-4	TRBD1	16	TRBJ2-6	.	TGTGCCAGCAGCTCACGGACAGGGAACGGGGCCAACGTCCTGACTTTC	CASSSRTGNGANVLTF
TRBV6-5	.	12	TRBJ2-3	.	TGTGCCAGCAGTTCTTCCACAGATACGCAGTATTTT	CASSSSTDTQYF
TRBV6-5	.	15	TRBJ1-2	.	TGTGCCAGCAGTTACTCGTATCGACCCGAGGCTGGCTACACCTTC	CASSYSYRPEAGYTF
TRBV18	.	16	TRBJ2-2	.	TGTGCCAGCTCACCTCGGGCACAGGGCGGCACCGGGGAGCTGTTTTTT	CASSPRAQGGTGELFF
TRBV18	.	13	TRBJ2-1	.	TGTGCCAGCTCATCCGCTTTTGGGTCTGAGCAGTTCTTC	CASSSAFGSEQFF
TRBV7-2	.	15	TRBJ1-4	.	TGTGCCAGCAGCTTACGGCGGACGGCGAATGAAAAACTGTTTTTT	CASSLRRTANEKLFF
TRBV13	.	16	TRBJ2-7	.	TGTGCCAGCAGCCCAGACGGAGCGGTGGGGTCCTACGAGCAGTACTTC	CASSPDGAVGSYEQYF
TRBV7-2	.	12	TRBJ1-5	.	TGTGCCAGCAGCTTAGGGTTGGAGCCCCAGCATTTT	CASSLGLEPQHF
TRBV27	.	14	TRBJ1-1	.	TGTGCCAGCAGTTTAAGTCCAGAGAACACTGAAGCTTTCTTT	CASSLSPENTEAFF
TRBV19	.	13	TRBJ2-3	.	TGTGCCAGTAGTTACCTAAGCACAGATACGCAGTATTTT	CASSYLSTDTQYF
TRBV5-1	.	14	TRBJ1-1	.	TGCGCCAGCAGCTTGCAGGGTTGGGACACTGAAGCTTTCTTT	CASSLQGWDTEAFF
TRBV5-1	.	16	TRBJ1-2	.	TGCGCCAGCAGCTTGGTGCAGGGAGCGGTTAACTATGGCTACACCTTC	CASSLVQGAVNYGYTF
TRBV5-8	.	14	TRBJ1-5	few	TGTGCCAGCAGCCGAAGGTCTCTTAATCAGCCCCAGCATTTT	CASSRRSLNQPQHF
TRBV9	.	13	TRBJ1-2	.	TGTGCCAGCAGCGCCGGAATTGGGGACCTGAGGACCTTC	CASSAGIGDLRTF
TRBV5-1	TRBD1	15	TRBJ2-2	.	TGCGCCAGCAGCTTGGGGACAGGAACTACCGGGGAGCTGTTTTTT	CASSLGTGTTGELFF
TRBV9	TRBD2	16	TRBJ2-7	once	TGTGCCAGCAGCGTAGCCCCTAGCGGGGTAACCTACGAGCAGTACTTC	CASSVAPSGVTYEQYF
TRBV11-2	.	12	TRBJ2-5	.	TGTGCCAGCAGTAACCTGGGAGAGACCCAGTACTTC	CASSNLGETQYF
TRBV28	TRBD1	18	TRBJ1-2	.	TGTGCCAGCAGCTCAAAGCGGTTGGACAGGGGGCGCAACTATGGCTACACCTTC	CASSSKRLDRGRNYGYTF